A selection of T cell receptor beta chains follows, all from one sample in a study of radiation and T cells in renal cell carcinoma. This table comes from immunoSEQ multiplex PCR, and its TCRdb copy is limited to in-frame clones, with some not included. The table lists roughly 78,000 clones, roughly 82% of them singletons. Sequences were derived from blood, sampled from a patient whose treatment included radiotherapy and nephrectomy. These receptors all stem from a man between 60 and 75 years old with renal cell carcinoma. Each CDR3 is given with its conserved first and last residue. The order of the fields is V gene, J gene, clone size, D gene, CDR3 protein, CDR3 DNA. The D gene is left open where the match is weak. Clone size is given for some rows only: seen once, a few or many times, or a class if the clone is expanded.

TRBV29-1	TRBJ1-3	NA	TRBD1	CSVLPADRGREDTIYF	TGCAGCGTCCTTCCAGCAGACAGGGGGCGCGAAGACACCATATATTTT
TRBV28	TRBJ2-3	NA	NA	CASSFSRLGTDTQYF	TGTGCCAGCAGTTTTAGTCGGCTCGGCACAGATACGCAGTATTTT
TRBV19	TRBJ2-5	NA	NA	CASTRGDGQETQYF	TGTGCCAGTACCCGAGGGGACGGCCAAGAGACCCAGTACTTC
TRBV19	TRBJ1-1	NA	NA	CASSTLIDTEAFF	TGTGCCAGTAGTACCCTAATCGACACTGAAGCTTTCTTT
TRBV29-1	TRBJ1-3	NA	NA	CSVGGSGNTIYF	TGCAGCGTTGGGGGCTCTGGAAACACCATATATTTT
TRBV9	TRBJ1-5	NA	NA	CASSVGDSNQPQHF	TGTGCCAGCAGCGTAGGGGACAGCAATCAGCCCCAGCATTTT
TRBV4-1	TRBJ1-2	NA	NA	CASSQVPGPGNYGYTF	TGCGCCAGCAGCCAAGTCCCGGGACCAGGGAACTATGGCTACACCTTC
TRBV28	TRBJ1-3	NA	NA	CASIVPGLSGNTIYF	TGTGCCAGCATCGTCCCGGGACTCTCTGGAAACACCATATATTTT
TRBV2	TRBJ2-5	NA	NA	CASTPGDQETQYF	TGTGCCAGCACCCCCGGGGATCAAGAGACCCAGTACTTC
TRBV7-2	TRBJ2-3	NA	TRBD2	CASSLMGRGSDTQYF	TGTGCCAGCAGCTTAATGGGGAGGGGATCAGATACGCAGTATTTT
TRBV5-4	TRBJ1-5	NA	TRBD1	CASSRDRDQPQHF	TGTGCCAGCAGCCGGGACAGGGACCAGCCCCAGCATTTT
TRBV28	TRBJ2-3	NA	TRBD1	CASSSLRQGRTDTQYF	TGTGCCAGCAGCTCGCTTCGACAGGGACGGACAGATACGCAGTATTTT
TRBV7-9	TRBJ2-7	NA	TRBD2	CASSLPAPRTSGNSYEQYF	TGTGCCAGCAGCTTACCCGCCCCGAGGACTAGCGGTAACTCCTACGAGCAGTACTTC
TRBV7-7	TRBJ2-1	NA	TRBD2	CASSLGDPGLAGISDEQFF	TGTGCCAGCAGCTTAGGAGACCCTGGACTAGCGGGAATTTCCGATGAGCAGTTCTTC
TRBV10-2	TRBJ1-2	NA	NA	CASSESEGQGRYGYTF	TGCGCCAGCAGTGAGTCCGAGGGGCAGGGGAGGTATGGCTACACCTTC
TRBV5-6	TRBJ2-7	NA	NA	CASSLWLWGPYEQYF	TGTGCCAGCAGCTTGTGGCTCTGGGGCCCCTACGAGCAGTACTTC
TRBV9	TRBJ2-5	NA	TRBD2	CASSVEAGGHETQYF	TGTGCCAGCAGCGTAGAGGCGGGAGGGCATGAGACCCAGTACTTC
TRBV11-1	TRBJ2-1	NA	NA	CASSHGTPNEQFF	TGTGCCAGCAGCCACGGGACCCCAAATGAGCAGTTCTTC
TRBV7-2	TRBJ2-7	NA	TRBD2	CASSQGLAGVGEQYF	TGTGCCAGCAGCCAGGGACTAGCGGGAGTAGGCGAGCAGTACTTC
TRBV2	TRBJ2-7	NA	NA	CASKPESYEQYF	TGTGCCAGCAAGCCGGAATCCTACGAGCAGTACTTC
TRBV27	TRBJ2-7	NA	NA	CASSHITGDWRYEQYF	TGTGCCAGCAGTCATATAACAGGGGACTGGCGGTACGAGCAGTACTTC
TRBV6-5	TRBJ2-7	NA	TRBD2	CASSSGLAGVGEQYF	TGTGCCAGCAGCTCGGGACTAGCGGGAGTGGGCGAGCAGTACTTC
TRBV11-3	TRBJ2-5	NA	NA	CASSSRGGAGGETQYF	TGTGCCAGTTCTTCCCGTGGCGGGGCCGGAGGGGAGACCCAGTACTTC
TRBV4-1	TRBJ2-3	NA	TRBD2	CASSQDFGGRAKDTQYF	TGCGCCAGCAGCCAAGATTTTGGCGGGAGGGCCAAAGATACGCAGTATTTT
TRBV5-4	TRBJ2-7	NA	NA	CASSGGTSPSYEQYF	TGTGCCAGCAGCGGGGGGACTTCGCCGTCCTACGAGCAGTACTTC
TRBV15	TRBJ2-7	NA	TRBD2	CATSSGLAGAYEQYF	TGTGCCACCAGCAGCGGACTAGCGGGGGCCTACGAGCAGTACTTC
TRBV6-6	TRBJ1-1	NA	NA	CASSYGGSGTEAFF	TGTGCCAGCAGTTACGGGGGTTCAGGCACTGAAGCTTTCTTT
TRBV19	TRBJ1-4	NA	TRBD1	CASSMFSGTGSGKLFF	TGTGCCAGTAGTATGTTCTCCGGGACAGGGTCGGGAAAACTGTTTTTT
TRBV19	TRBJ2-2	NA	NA	CASSIKENTGELFF	TGTGCCAGTAGTATAAAGGAGAACACCGGGGAGCTGTTTTTT
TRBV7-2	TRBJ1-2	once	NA	CASSWFLANYGYTF	TGTGCCAGCAGCTGGTTCTTAGCTAACTATGGCTACACCTTC
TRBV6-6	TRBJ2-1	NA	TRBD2	CASSYSKREISNEQFF	TGTGCCAGCAGTTACTCTAAGCGGGAGATTTCGAATGAGCAGTTCTTC
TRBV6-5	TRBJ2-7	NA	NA	CASRAGQISSYEQYF	TGTGCCAGCAGAGCGGGACAAATCAGCTCCTACGAGCAGTACTTC
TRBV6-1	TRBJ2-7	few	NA	CASSLVSGSYEQYF	TGTGCCAGCAGTCTCGTTTCGGGCTCCTACGAGCAGTACTTC
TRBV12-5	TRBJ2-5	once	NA	CASGLVRGAETQYF	TGTGCTAGTGGTTTGGTCAGGGGAGCGGAGACCCAGTACTTC
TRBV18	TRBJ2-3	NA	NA	CASSPVTDTQYF	TGTGCCAGCTCACCAGTTACAGATACGCAGTATTTT
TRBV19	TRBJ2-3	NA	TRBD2	CASSTGLAGGTSTDTQYF	TGTGCCAGTAGTACCGGACTAGCGGGAGGCACTAGCACAGATACGCAGTATTTT
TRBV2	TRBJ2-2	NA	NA	CASNTPPHTGELFF	TGTGCCAGCAACACACCACCCCATACCGGGGAGCTGTTTTTT
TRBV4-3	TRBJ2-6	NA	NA	CASSQDLRGDGANVLTF	TGCGCCAGCAGCCAAGATTTACGAGGGGATGGGGCCAACGTCCTGACTTTC
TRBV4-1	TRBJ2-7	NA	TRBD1	CASSLGQGYEQYF	TGCGCCAGCAGCCTGGGACAGGGCTACGAGCAGTACTTC
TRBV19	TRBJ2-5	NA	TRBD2	CASMGRGAGRQETQYF	TGTGCCAGTATGGGACGTGGAGCGGGAAGGCAAGAGACCCAGTACTTC